These 20 T cell receptor beta chains share one sample of origin, sequenced in a study of T-cell reconstitution after alpha-beta-depleted transplantation in children. As it was prepared, the TCRbeta library received unique molecular identifiers. One entry per CDR3 protein results from TCRdb running MiXCR on the PCR reads. The table includes a few hundred thousand distinct CDR3 sequences, 10% detected once. Specimen: PBMCs from the stem cell graft donor, collected from the stem cell graft. The receptors shown here come from a human donor who donated a stem cell graft to a child with acute lymphoblastic leukemia.

This clonotype occurred many times. V and J are TRBV5-5 and TRBJ2-5; TRBD2 matches 14 bases. Germline-derived CDR1 and CDR2 are SGHKS and YYEKEE (reference sequence). V dropped 1 base and J dropped 2; count of bases not matched to a gene: 4. This CDR3 contains 17 residues. CDR3 residues: CASSLYGLAGGQETQYF. CDR3 in DNA: TGTGCCAGCAGCTTGTATGGACTAGCGGGAGGTCAAGAGACCCAGTACTTC.

This clonotype appeared many times. This chain links TRBV6-2 or TRBV6-3 with TRBJ2-2, with 10 bases identical to TRBD2. This CDR3 has 17 residues. J gave up 4 bases and V 6 bases, and 11 bases lay outside the gene matches. CDR1 and CDR2 from the germline V gene are MNHEY and SVGEGT. In DNA, the CDR3 is TGTGCCAGCAGAGATCTGCCTAGCGGGAGTCGCACCGGGGAGCTGTTTTTT. Protein product: CASRDLPSGSRTGELFF.

The chain links TRBV7-2 to TRBJ2-5; D may be TRBD2 (6 bases). Deletions cut 1 base from V and 4 bases from J, with 13 bases between. The length of the CDR3 is 15 residues. Germline V gene sequence: CDR1 SGHTA, CDR2 FQGNSA. CDR3 nucleotide sequence: TGTGCCAGCAGCTTAGATTCCGGGAGTAGAGAGACCCAGTACTTC. Translation gives CASSLDSGSRETQYF.

V and J are TRBV27 and TRBJ1-2, with D possibly being TRBD1 (6 bases). Looked up from germline, CDR1 is MNHEY and CDR2 is SMNVEV (reference sequence). This CDR3 contains 13 residues. Between the trimmed V and J ends, which lost 7 bases and 6 bases, there was a span of 15 bases. CDR3 sequence: CASTDRGADGYTF. In DNA, the CDR3 is TGTGCCAGCACTGATCGGGGGGCGGATGGCTACACCTTC.

This chain links TRBV15 with TRBJ1-1, with TRBD1 as a possible D gene (5 bases). Trimming pared 0 bases from V and 3 bases from J, leaving 11 bases between. The CDR3 has 15 amino acids. In germline, CDR1 is LNHNV, CDR2 YYDKDF (reference sequence). As DNA, the CDR3 is TGTGCCACCAGCAGAGATGTCCAGGGCGACACTGAAGCTTTCTTT. This gives the protein CATSRDVQGDTEAFF. Combining the CDR3 with reference TRBV15 and TRBJ1-1 gives the whole variable domain DAMVIQNPRYQVTQFGKPVTLSCSQTLNHNVMYWYQQKSSQAPKLLFHYYDKDFNNEADTPDNFQSRRPNTSFCFLDIRSPGLGDTAMYLCATSRDVQGDTEAFFGQGTRLTVV.

V and J are TRBV27 and TRBJ2-2; 7 bases are shared with TRBD2. V gave up 6 bases and J gave up 0 bases; unmatched junction bases: 7. This CDR3 has 16 amino acids. Germline values: CDR1 MNHEY, CDR2 SMNVEV (reference sequence). CDR3 protein: CASSWGSGANTGELFF. CDR3 coding DNA: TGTGCCAGCAGCTGGGGAAGCGGGGCGAACACCGGGGAGCTGTTTTTT.

This clonotype was counted at least ten times. The rearrangement joins TRBV27 to TRBJ1-1; D is undetermined. This CDR3 has 13 amino acids. The germline V gene encodes CDR1 MNHEY and CDR2 SMNVEV (reference sequence). The germline V and J ends were trimmed by 6 bases and 0 bases, with 8 bases remaining between them. The DNA for the CDR3 is TGTGCCAGCAGACCCAGGTTGAACACTGAAGCTTTCTTT. Residues: CASRPRLNTEAFF.

This sequence joins TRBV12-3 or TRBV12-4 and TRBJ1-1; D is possibly TRBD1 (5 bases). This CDR3 is built from 14 residues. V was trimmed by 2 bases and J by 4 bases, leaving 11 bases between them. The CDR3 region has the DNA TGTGCCAGCAGTTTAATGGGGCCGGGCACTGAAGCTTTCTTT. Translating gives CASSLMGPGTEAFF.

The J gene is TRBJ1-3, the V gene TRBV18; no clear D. CDR1 is KGHSH and CDR2 is LQKENI in the germline V gene. CDR3 size: 12 residues. Between the trimmed V and J ends, which lost 4 bases and 8 bases, there was a span of 9 bases. The chain's CDR3 is CASSLTPDTIYF. CDR3 nucleotides: TGTGCCAGCTCACTCACGCCGGACACCATATATTTT.

A few counts support this clonotype. The V call is TRBV5-1, the J call TRBJ2-3, with 10 bases fitting TRBD2. The length of the CDR3 is 15 residues. Germline values: CDR1 SGHRS, CDR2 YFSETQ. V lost 8 bases, J lost 4 bases, and 10 bases stayed unmatched. The CDR3 spells CASKSSGRRADTQYF. CDR3 DNA sequence: TGCGCCAGTAAATCTAGCGGGAGACGTGCAGATACGCAGTATTTT.

The chain employs TRBV7-3 and TRBJ2-3; no clear D gene. The CDR3 has 14 amino acids. Germline CDR1 reads SGHTA; CDR2 reads FQGTGA. The V end lost 3 bases, the J end lost 2 bases, and 9 bases lay between the germline ends. In DNA form, the CDR3 reads TGTGCCAGCAGCTTTAATCCCGCCACAGATACGCAGTATTTT. Translation: CASSFNPATDTQYF. Together with reference TRBV7-3 and TRBJ2-3, the CDR3 gives the full variable domain: GAGVSQTPSNKVTEKGKYVELRCDPISGHTALYWYRQSLGQGPEFLIYFQGTGAADDSGLPNDRFFAVRPEGSVSTLKIQRTERGDSAVYLCASSFNPATDTQYFGPGTRLTVL.

This chain joins TRBV5-1 and TRBJ2-5, with unresolved D. Germline values: CDR1 SGHRS, CDR2 YFSETQ. This CDR3 has 15 amino acids. Trimming took 0 bases from V and 0 from J, leaving 9 bases between them. CDR3 loop: CASSLGQADQETQYF. The CDR3 nucleotides read TGCGCCAGCAGCTTGGGTCAGGCAGACCAAGAGACCCAGTACTTC.

Only a few counts were recorded for this clonotype. The rearrangement joins TRBV7-3 to TRBJ1-1; the match to TRBD1 covers 9 bases. Per the germline V gene, CDR1 is SGHTA and CDR2 is FQGTGA. There are 15 residues in the CDR3. Trimming cost V 5 bases and J 3 bases; bases outside gene matches: 7. The CDR3 is CASSPQGQGYTEAFF. The CDR3 DNA follows: TGTGCCAGCAGCCCGCAGGGACAGGGTTACACTGAAGCTTTCTTT. Variable domain in full (rest from reference TRBV7-3 and TRBJ1-1): GAGVSQTPSNKVTEKGKYVELRCDPISGHTALYWYRQSLGQGPEFLIYFQGTGAADDSGLPNDRFFAVRPEGSVSTLKIQRTERGDSAVYLCASSPQGQGYTEAFFGQGTRLTVV.

The chain uses TRBV4-2 and TRBJ1-1, with TRBD1 matching 10 bases. The CDR3 loop spans 19 amino acids. The germline V gene encodes CDR1 LGHNA and CDR2 YNFKEQ. The J segment lost 0 bases and the V segment lost 4 bases, leaving 14 bases of the junction unmatched. CDR3 sequence (DNA): TGTGCCAGCAGCCGACTAACCGGGACAGGGGACTTCATGAACACTGAAGCTTTCTTT. Translation: CASSRLTGTGDFMNTEAFF.

Only a few counts were recorded for this clonotype. One end of the junction varies from germline; a read error may be responsible. The chain links TRBV20-1 to TRBJ2-7; TRBD2 might be the D (6 bases). The CDR3 is made up of 15 amino acids. Germline CDR1 reads DFQATT; CDR2 reads SNEGSKA (reference sequence). The CDR3, as DNA: TGCAGTGCTGCTGGCGGGGCCGTGGGCTCCCACGAGCAGTACTTC. As protein: CSAAGGAVGSHEQYF.

This clonotype was detected many times. The rearrangement links TRBV6-5 to TRBJ2-3, with D perhaps matching TRBD2 (5 bases). V was trimmed by 5 bases and J by 1 base, leaving 7 bases between them. Per the germline V gene, CDR1 is MNHEY and CDR2 is SVGAGI. CDR3 length: 13 residues. The CDR3 DNA reads as TGTGCCAGCAGTGGACTGCGCACAGATACGCAGTATTTT. Translating it yields CASSGLRTDTQYF.

The V call is TRBV30, the J call TRBJ2-7, with 7 bases aligning to TRBD2. Trimming took 5 bases from V and 3 from J; bases not matched to a gene: 10. Germline CDR1 reads GTSNPN; CDR2 reads SVGIG (reference sequence). This CDR3 has 14 amino acids. The CDR3 DNA reads as TGTGCCTGGTGGGGGGGTAGCGGATTCTACGAGCAGTACTTC. Its protein product is CAWWGGSGFYEQYF.

The CDR3 bases are TGTGCCAGCAGCCTCTGGGTTGGAGGGGCGGTCGAGCAGTACTTC. It translates to CASSLWVGGAVEQYF. The chain carries TRBV7-2 and TRBJ2-7; D is perhaps TRBD2 (6 bases). This CDR3 spans 15 amino acids. Germline-derived CDR1 and CDR2 are SGHTA and FQGNSA. V was clipped by 5 bases and J by 6 bases, with 20 bases between them.

This rearrangement joins TRBV20-1 to TRBJ2-1; D ambiguous. CDR1 DFQATT and CDR2 SNEGSKA come from the germline V gene (reference sequence). There are 15 residues in the CDR3. Trimming removed 0 bases at V and 3 bases at J, with 12 bases between. CDR3 nucleotides: TGCAGTGCTAGAGATTTGGAACAGATCTACAATGAGCAGTTCTTC. Translation: CSARDLEQIYNEQFF.

This chain links TRBV12-3 or TRBV12-4 with TRBJ2-3; D unresolved. The CDR3 consists of 11 residues. V shed 6 bases and J shed 3 bases, with 4 bases lying between them. The CDR3 spells CASRPTDTQYF. In DNA form, the CDR3 reads TGTGCCAGCAGGCCGACAGATACGCAGTATTTT.